This T cell receptor (beta chain) originates from a study of cytomegalovirus exposure and HLA in healthy donors. Trimming removed 5 bases from V and 3 bases from J, with 13 bases in between. In germline, CDR1 is SGHVS, CDR2 FQNEAQ. The CDR3 consists of 14 residues. Amplification used 60 Vbeta primers and 13 Jbeta primers. The assay was immunoSEQ multiplex PCR, and TCRdb's table has in-frame clones only and misses some. The sample gives about 120,000 clones, 80% of which show up once; around 9.5% is in the top ten. V and J are TRBV7-8 and TRBJ1-1, with TRBD1 as a possible D gene (6 bases). The specimen sequenced was PBMCs. This TCR derives from a female donor in good health and CMV-seropositive. The CDR3 DNA is TGTGCCAGCAGCCCCCGGACAGATTACACTGAAGCTTTCTTT. It codes for CASSPRTDYTEAFF.